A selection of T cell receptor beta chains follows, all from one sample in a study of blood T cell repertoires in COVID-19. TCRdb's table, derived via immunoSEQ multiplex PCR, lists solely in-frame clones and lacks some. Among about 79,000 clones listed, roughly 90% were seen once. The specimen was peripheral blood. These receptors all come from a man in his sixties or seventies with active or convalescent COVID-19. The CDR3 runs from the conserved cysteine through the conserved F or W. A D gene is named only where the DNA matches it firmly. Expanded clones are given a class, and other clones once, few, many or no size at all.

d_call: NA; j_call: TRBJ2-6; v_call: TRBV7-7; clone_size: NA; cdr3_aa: CASSLDSSGANVLTF; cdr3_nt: TGTGCTAGCAGCCTGGACAGCTCTGGGGCCAACGTCCTGACTTTC
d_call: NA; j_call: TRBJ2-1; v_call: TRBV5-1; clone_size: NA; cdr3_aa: CASSFGHEQFF; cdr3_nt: TGCGCCAGCAGCTTCGGTCATGAGCAGTTCTTC
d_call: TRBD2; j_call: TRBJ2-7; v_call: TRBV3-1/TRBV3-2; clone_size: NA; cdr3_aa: CASSGTSGRPYEQYF; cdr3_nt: TGTGCCAGCAGCGGGACTAGCGGGCGGCCCTACGAGCAGTACTTC
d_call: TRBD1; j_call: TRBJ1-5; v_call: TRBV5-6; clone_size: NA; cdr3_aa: CASSKTGFNQPQHF; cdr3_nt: TGTGCCAGCAGCAAGACAGGGTTCAATCAGCCCCAGCATTTT
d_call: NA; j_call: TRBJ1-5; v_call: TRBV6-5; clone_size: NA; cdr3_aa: CASRTSGTSHQPQHF; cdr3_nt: TGTGCCAGCAGAACATCCGGGACATCACATCAGCCCCAGCATTTT
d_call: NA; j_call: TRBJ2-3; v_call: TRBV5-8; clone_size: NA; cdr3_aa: CASSLQDTQYF; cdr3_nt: TGTGCCAGCAGCTTGCAAGATACGCAGTATTTT
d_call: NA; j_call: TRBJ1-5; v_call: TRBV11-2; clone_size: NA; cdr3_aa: CASSLSDQPQHF; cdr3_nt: TGTGCCAGCAGCTTATCTGATCAGCCCCAGCATTTT
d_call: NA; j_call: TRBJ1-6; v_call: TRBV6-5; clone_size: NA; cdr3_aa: CASSVSSSYNSPLHF; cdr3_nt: TGTGCCAGCAGCGTATCGAGCTCCTATAATTCACCCCTCCACTTT
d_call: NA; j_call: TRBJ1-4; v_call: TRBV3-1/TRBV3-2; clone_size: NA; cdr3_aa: CASSLGLNEKLFF; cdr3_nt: TGTGCCAGCAGCCTTGGACTTAATGAAAAACTGTTTTTT
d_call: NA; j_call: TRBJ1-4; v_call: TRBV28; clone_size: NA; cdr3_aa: CASSRQHNEKLFF; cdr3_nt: TGTGCCAGCAGCAGACAGCATAATGAAAAACTGTTTTTT
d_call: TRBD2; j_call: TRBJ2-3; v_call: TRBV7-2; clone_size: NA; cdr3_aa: CASSPLAGAISDTQYF; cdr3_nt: TGTGCCAGCAGCCCTCTAGCGGGAGCCATATCAGATACGCAGTATTTT
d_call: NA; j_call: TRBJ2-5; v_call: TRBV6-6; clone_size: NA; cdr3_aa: CASSYGTPQPQYF; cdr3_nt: TGTGCCAGCAGTTACGGGACTCCCCAACCCCAGTACTTC
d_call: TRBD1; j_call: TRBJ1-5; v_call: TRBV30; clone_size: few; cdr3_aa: CAWGQGYSNQPQHF; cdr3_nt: TGTGCCTGGGGACAGGGCTATAGCAATCAGCCCCAGCATTTT
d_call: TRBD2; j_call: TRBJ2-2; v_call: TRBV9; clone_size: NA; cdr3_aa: CASSASGSGTGELFF; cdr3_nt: TGTGCCAGCAGCGCTAGCGGGAGCGGCACCGGGGAGCTGTTTTTT
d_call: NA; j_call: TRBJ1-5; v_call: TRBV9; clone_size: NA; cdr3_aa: CASSPSGSANQPQHF; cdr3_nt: TGTGCCAGCAGCCCGTCCGGCAGCGCCAATCAGCCCCAGCATTTT
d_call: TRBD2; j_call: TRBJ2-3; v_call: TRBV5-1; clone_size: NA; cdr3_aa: CASSLGLAGGRSTDTQYF; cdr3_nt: TGCGCCAGCAGCTTGGGCCTTGCGGGAGGACGAAGCACAGATACGCAGTATTTT
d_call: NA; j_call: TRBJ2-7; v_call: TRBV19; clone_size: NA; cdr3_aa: CASSIDASGAFSYEQYF; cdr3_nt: TGTGCCAGTAGTATAGACGCCTCAGGGGCTTTCTCCTACGAGCAGTACTTC
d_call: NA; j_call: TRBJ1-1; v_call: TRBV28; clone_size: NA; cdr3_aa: CASSAGSSRNTEAFF; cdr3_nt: TGTGCCAGCAGTGCCGGTTCGAGCCGGAACACTGAAGCTTTCTTT
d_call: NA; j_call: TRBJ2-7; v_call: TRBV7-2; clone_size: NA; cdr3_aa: CASSFARATYEQYF; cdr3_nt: TGTGCCAGCAGCTTTGCCAGGGCCACCTACGAGCAGTACTTC
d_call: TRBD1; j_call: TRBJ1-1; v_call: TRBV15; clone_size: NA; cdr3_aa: CATSLTGGNTEAFF; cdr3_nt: TGTGCCACCAGCCTGACAGGGGGAAACACTGAAGCTTTCTTT
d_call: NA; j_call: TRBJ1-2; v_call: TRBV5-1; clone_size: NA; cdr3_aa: CASSLLGREGYTF; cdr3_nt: TGCGCCAGCAGCTTGCTGGGCAGGGAAGGCTACACCTTC
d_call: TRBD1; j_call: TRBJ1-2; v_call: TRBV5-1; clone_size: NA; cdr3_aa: CASSDGTGGYGYTF; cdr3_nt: TGCGCCAGCAGCGACGGGACAGGCGGCTATGGCTACACCTTC
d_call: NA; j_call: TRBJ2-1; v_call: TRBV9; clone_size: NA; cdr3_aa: CASSQGGTNEQFF; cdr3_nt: TGTGCCAGCAGCCAGGGCGGAACTAATGAGCAGTTCTTC
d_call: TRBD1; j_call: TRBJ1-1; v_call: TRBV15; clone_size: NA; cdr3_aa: CATSRDRGQGVGTEAFF; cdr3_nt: TGTGCCACCAGCAGAGATCGGGGACAGGGAGTCGGGACTGAAGCTTTCTTT
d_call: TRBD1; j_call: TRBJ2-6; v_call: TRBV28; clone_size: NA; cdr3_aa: CASSMVTGGNGANVLTF; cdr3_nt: TGTGCCAGCAGTATGGTGACAGGGGGCAATGGGGCCAACGTCCTGACTTTC
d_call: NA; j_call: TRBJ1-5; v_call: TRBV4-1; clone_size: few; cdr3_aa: CASSQVSTGHQPQHF; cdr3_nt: TGCGCCAGCAGCCAAGTTAGCACAGGGCATCAGCCCCAGCATTTT
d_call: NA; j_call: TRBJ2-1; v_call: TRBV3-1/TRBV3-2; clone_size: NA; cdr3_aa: CASSQGGSYNEQFF; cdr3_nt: TGTGCCAGCAGCCAGGGGGGTTCCTACAATGAGCAGTTCTTC
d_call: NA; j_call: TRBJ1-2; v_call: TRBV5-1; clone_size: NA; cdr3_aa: CASSLGDRNYGYTF; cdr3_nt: TGCGCCAGCAGCTTGGGTGACAGAAACTATGGCTACACCTTC
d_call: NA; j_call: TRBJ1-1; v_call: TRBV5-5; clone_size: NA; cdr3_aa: CASRKQPNTEAFF; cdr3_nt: TGTGCCAGCCGAAAACAACCGAACACTGAAGCTTTCTTT